One sample yielded the 8 T cell receptor beta chains listed below, sequenced in a study of Tregs in tolerant kidney transplant recipients (dated by TCRdb to between 2019 and 2020). What the time point label conveys for this sample: blood sample drawn before combined kidney and bone marrow transplant. The library was obtained by the immunoSEQ multiplex PCR assay. Not all clones reach the TCRdb copy of this immuneACCESS table, which keeps in-frame sequences only. Checked studies attribute under half of the gap to unresolved V genes and leave the rest unexplained. The data table for this sample lists approximately 31,000 clones. The ten most abundant clones make up 6.5% to 8% of the sample. The sample was CD8+ T cells from blood, taken before the transplant. The receptors shown here come from a human donor who received a combined kidney and bone marrow transplant.

CDR3: CASSLSGPYTGELFF. Incomplete CDR3 DNA: TGTGCCAGTAGTCTTAGCGGGCCCTACACCGGGGAG. V is TRBV19 and J is TRBJ2-2; TRBD2 agrees at 7 bases. The read gets to within 3 residues of the CDR3 end, and the germline J gene fills in the rest. V trimming: 5 bases; J trimming: 3 bases; junction bases outside the gene matches: 6. CDR1 and CDR2 (germline): LNHDA, SQIVND (reference sequence). The CDR3 extends over 15 amino acids.

The part of the CDR3 DNA that was read is TGTGCCAGCAGCGTAAAAATCTCGAGCCTAGAGACC. This encodes CASSVKISSLET. The entire CDR3 protein is CASSVKISSLETQYF. The chain couples TRBV11-2 to TRBJ2-5; D is ambiguous. With the read ending 3 residues before the CDR3 end, the germline J gene is used to fill in that end. CDR3 length: 15 amino acids. CDR1 and CDR2 (germline): SGHAT, FQNNGV. Deletions cut 5 bases from V and 4 bases from J, with 17 bases between.

Of note for this clone: The read comes to an end 3 residues before the CDR3 does, leaving the germline J gene to fill in the end. This chain links TRBV6-2 or TRBV6-3 with TRBJ2-1; D possibly corresponds to TRBD1 (7 bases). This CDR3 comprises 12 residues. The germline gives CDR1 MNHEY, CDR2 SVGEGT. V dropped 4 bases and J dropped 8 bases, with 9 bases sitting between them. The CDR3 bases that were read are TGTGCCAGCAGTTTCAGGGGGGATGAG. Translating gives CASSFRGDE. The whole CDR3 region reads CASSFRGDEQFF.

Comments on this clone: With the read ending 3 residues before the CDR3 end, the germline J gene is used to fill in that end. The chain employs TRBV5-4 and TRBJ1-5; TRBD1 matches at 7 bases. V gave up 4 bases and J gave up 5 bases; unmatched junction bases: 6. The CDR3 contains 14 residues. Germline CDR1 and CDR2: SGHNT and YYREEE (reference sequence). The CDR3 protein is CASSRGTGDQPQHF. The part of the CDR3 DNA that was read is TGTGCCAGCAGCCGCGGTACAGGGGATCAGCCC.

With respect to this clone: The CDR3 end is not reached by the read, which stops 3 residues before it; the germline J gene fills it in. The V and J genes are TRBV13 and TRBJ2-2; D is ambiguous. Germline loops: CDR1 PRHDT, CDR2 FYEKMQ (reference sequence). The CDR3 is 12 amino acids. The germline V and J ends were trimmed by 5 bases and 5 bases, with 6 bases remaining between them. The DNA read from the CDR3 is TGTGCCAGCAGCACAACAACCGGGGAG. Translated, it gives CASSTTTGE. The full-length CDR3 reads as CASSTTTGELFF.

This clone is classed as medium-sized (0.01 to 0.1%) by frequency. The read halts 3 residues ahead of the CDR3 end, with the missing end drawn from the germline J gene. The chain recombines TRBV19 with TRBJ1-2; 8 bases line up with TRBD1. Germline V CDR1 and CDR2: LNHDA, SQIVND (reference sequence). The CDR3 sequence is 17 residues long. V trimming: 5 bases; J trimming: 2 bases; junction bases outside the gene matches: 13. Partial CDR3 DNA: TGTGCCAGTAGTCCCTCCCGGGCAGGGGGCGTCAACTATGGC. The encoded protein is CASSPSRAGGVNYG. The whole CDR3 reads CASSPSRAGGVNYGYTF.

A word on this clone: With the read ending 3 residues before the CDR3 end, the germline J gene is used to fill in that end. The genes are TRBV19 and TRBJ1-1; 8 bases are shared with TRBD1. CDR1 and CDR2 (germline): LNHDA, SQIVND (reference sequence). The CDR3 is 15 residues long. J was trimmed by 3 bases and V by 4 bases; bases with no gene match: 7. CDR3 bases read: TGTGCCAGTAGTACTCGACAGGGGTCGGACACTGAA. It specifies CASSTRQGSDTE. The entire CDR3 protein is CASSTRQGSDTEAFF.

As for this clone: The CDR3 end falls 3 residues outside the read, so it is completed with the germline J gene. The rearrangement links TRBV19 to TRBJ2-1; 7 bases match TRBD2. CDR1 and CDR2 (germline): LNHDA, SQIVND (reference sequence). Trimming at V came to 7 bases and at J to 3 bases, leaving 9 bases not matched to a gene. This CDR3 is built from 15 residues. The CDR3 DNA, read in part, is TGTGCCAGTACCCCTCACGGGGGGTTCTACAATGAG. Its protein is CASTPHGGFYNE. The entire CDR3 protein is CASTPHGGFYNEQFF.